This TCR beta chain derives from a study of metastatic and nonmetastatic thyroid tumors. Study in general: Peripheral blood and tumor or nodule samples from malignant and benign thyroid patients were compared. Notes on the study in general: In blood and tumor, TCR beta diversity was reportedly significantly higher in malignant thyroid tumors than in benign nodules.

All patients reached thyroid surgery having received no treatment beforehand. Original processing methods: Clinicopathological groups differed in CDR3, with these differences serving to build a distant-metastasis classifier for papillary thyroid cancer. With MiXCR, TCRdb called clones anew from the PCR reads. In this record, the V and J calls reflect TCRdb's handling and not the investigators' own analysis. The profile shows around 61,000 clones, 30% of them singletons. This clone was seen more than once but under ten times. Its antigen is not identified. V was cut by 5 bases and J by 5 bases, with 10 bases left in between. There are 14 residues in the CDR3.

This chain links TRBV12-3 or TRBV12-4 with TRBJ1-6; a weak D match, TRBD1 (6 bases). The receptor's source is a female donor with papillary thyroid cancer or a benign thyroid nodule (not recorded which). Some clones in this sample may be carry-over from other donors' samples. The sequenced material came from blood. CDR3 protein: CASSTRGDNSPLHF. The CDR3 DNA reads TGTGCCAGCAGTACCAGGGGAGATAATTCACCCCTCCACTTT.